Following are 29 T cell receptor beta chains from one sample sequenced in a study of sequential checkpoint blockade in melanoma. The method was immunoSEQ multiplex PCR; TCRdb's version includes in-frame clones alone and lacks a portion of them. Here the sample spans several thousand clones, less than 65% being singletons. The treatment here: randomized to nivolumab then ipilimumab (arm A) or the reverse (arm B). Sequenced here: CD8+ T cells sorted from blood (inferred from file names), sampled from a patient given nivolumab and ipilimumab in sequence. These receptors were collected from a human donor with melanoma.

V gene TRBV1 combines with J gene TRBJ1-5; the DNA was not used to check the table's D call, TRBD1. TRBV1 is listed as a pseudogene. The CDR3 has 16 residues. This CDR3 reads CTSSRSAGASNQPQHF. CDR3 coding DNA: TGCACCAGCAGCCGATCCGCAGGGGCGAGCAATCAGCCCCAGCATTTT.

This clone appeared a few times. This chain connects TRBV6-1 to TRBJ2-1, with 11 bases that match TRBD2. This CDR3 has 15 amino acids. Germline V CDR1 and CDR2: MNHNS, SASEGT. V shed 5 bases and J 7 bases; nucleotides not matched to a gene: 7. CDR3 amino acids: CASSTGTSGGNEQFF. CDR3 DNA sequence: TGTGCCAGCAGTACCGGGACTAGCGGAGGGAATGAGCAGTTCTTC.

V gene TRBV19 combines with J gene TRBJ1-1, with 7 bases fitting TRBD1. This CDR3 has 16 residues. Germline V gene sequence: CDR1 LNHDA, CDR2 SQIVND (reference sequence). V was pared by 4 bases and J by 4 bases, with 12 bases of the junction left unmatched. The CDR3 reads CASSSRRAGGSTEAFF. As DNA, the CDR3 is TGTGCCAGTAGTAGCCGGCGGGCAGGGGGATCCACTGAAGCTTTCTTT.

The chain is built from TRBV5-1 and TRBJ2-7; a possible D gene is TRBD2 (6 bases). Trimming left V 0 bases short and J 6 bases short, with 19 bases between. Germline CDR1 is SGHRS and CDR2 is YFSETQ. The CDR3 extends over 16 amino acids. The CDR3 coding sequence is TGCGCCAGCAGCTTGGTGGGTGCGGGACCCTATAGCGAGCAGTACTTC. This gives the protein CASSLVGAGPYSEQYF.

This chain links TRBV4-1 with TRBJ1-5, with D perhaps matching TRBD1 (6 bases). From germline, CDR1 is MGHRA and CDR2 YSYEKL. Trimming shortened V by 3 bases and J by 7 bases, and 16 bases separated the two germline ends. The CDR3 has 15 amino acids. CDR3 protein: CASSQQQGSGQPQHF. The CDR3 DNA follows: TGCGCCAGCAGCCAGCAACAGGGAAGCGGACAGCCCCAGCATTTT.

The V and J genes are TRBV4-1 and TRBJ2-7; possibly TRBD1 for D (6 bases). Trimming left V 0 bases short and J 4 bases short, with 7 bases between. This CDR3 has 13 residues. Germline-derived CDR1 and CDR2 are MGHRA and YSYEKL. CDR3 loop: CASSQDRGYEQYF. DNA for the CDR3: TGCGCCAGCAGCCAAGATAGGGGGTACGAGCAGTACTTC.

In its sample, this clone ranks as medium-sized. V and J are TRBV7-6 and TRBJ2-7, with 12 bases identical to TRBD1. The CDR3 length is 17 residues. The V segment lost 1 base and the J segment 4 bases; nucleotides outside the gene matches: 8. Looked up from germline, CDR1 is SGHVS and CDR2 is FNYEAQ. DNA of the CDR3: TGTGCCAGCAGCTTAGACCCTGGGACAGGGGGCATATACGAGCAGTACTTC. Translation: CASSLDPGTGGIYEQYF.

The rearrangement joins TRBV29-1 to TRBJ1-1, with D possibly matching TRBD1 (5 bases). This CDR3 contains 14 residues. The V gene lost 1 base and the J gene lost 3 bases, with 12 bases spanning the gap. Germline loops: CDR1 SQVTM, CDR2 ANQGSEA. In nucleotides, the CDR3 is TGCAGCGTTGAAGGGGGGGATGGGGACACTGAAGCTTTCTTT. This codes for CSVEGGDGDTEAFF.

A few counts support this clone. The chain combines TRBV18 with TRBJ1-5, with TRBD1 identical over 10 bases. Losses at the gene ends were 3 bases for V and 7 bases for J; bases not matched to a gene: 6. This CDR3 is built from 15 residues. Germline CDR1 is KGHSH and CDR2 is LQKENI. CDR3 sequence (DNA): TGTGCCAGCTCACCTCCCGGGACAGGGGACCAGCCCCAGCATTTT. It translates to CASSPPGTGDQPQHF.

J is TRBJ2-7 and V is TRBV5-1; D remains ambiguous. Germline values: CDR1 SGHRS, CDR2 YFSETQ. Deletions cut 6 bases from V and 0 bases from J, with 13 bases between. The CDR3 sequence is 14 residues long. The CDR3 spells CASKERRTSYEQYF. The CDR3 bases are TGCGCCAGCAAGGAGAGACGAACCTCCTACGAGCAGTACTTC.

This chain joins TRBV7-2 and TRBJ1-1, with D possibly matching TRBD1 (5 bases). The length of the CDR3 is 13 residues. Per germline, CDR1 SGHTA and CDR2 FQGNSA. Trimming took 5 bases from V and 4 from J, leaving 11 bases between them. The CDR3 DNA reads as TGTGCCAGCAGCCTCGGAGGGGTCACTGAAGCTTTCTTT. Encoded protein: CASSLGGVTEAFF.

The chain uses TRBV9 and TRBJ1-1; 8 bases line up with TRBD1. The germline V gene encodes CDR1 SGDLS and CDR2 YYNGEE. J lost 5 bases, V lost 0 bases, and 3 bases had no gene match. The length of the CDR3 is 14 residues. DNA for the CDR3: TGTGCCAGCAGCGTAGCCGACAGGGGAACTGAAGCTTTCTTT. It yields the protein CASSVADRGTEAFF.

The chain is built from TRBV30 and TRBJ2-7; 8 nucleotides align to TRBD2. This CDR3 spans 15 amino acids. Germline V gives CDR1 GTSNPN, CDR2 SVGIG (reference sequence). V gave up 8 bases and J gave up 1 base; unmatched junction bases: 13. The CDR3 DNA sequence: TGTGCCAGTAGTCCGACTAGCGCTCCTTCCTACGAGCAGTACTTC. Translation gives CASSPTSAPSYEQYF.

This clone is large within its sample. J is TRBJ2-7 and V is TRBV27; a weak D match, TRBD2 (6 bases). Deletions cut 6 bases from V and 1 base from J, with 10 bases between. Per the germline V gene, CDR1 is MNHEY and CDR2 is SMNVEV (reference sequence). CDR3 length: 13 residues. This chain's CDR3 is CASRVGGSYEQYF. In nucleotides, the CDR3 is TGTGCCAGCAGGGTCGGGGGTTCCTACGAGCAGTACTTC.

The chain couples TRBV7-9 to TRBJ1-1; D gene uncertain. Trimming took 5 bases from V and 5 from J, leaving 9 bases between them. Germline lookup yields CDR1 SEHNR and CDR2 FQNEAQ (reference sequence). CDR3 length: 12 amino acids. The CDR3 bases are TGTGCCAGCAGCCTACTTGATACTGAAGCTTTCTTT. It codes for CASSLLDTEAFF.

V and J are TRBV4-1 and TRBJ1-5, with 9 bases that match TRBD1. The CDR3 is 15 residues long. Germline lookup yields CDR1 MGHRA and CDR2 YSYEKL. The J segment lost 7 bases and the V segment lost 4 bases, leaving 8 bases of the junction unmatched. CDR3 residues: CASSPDGTGLQPQHF. CDR3 sequence (DNA): TGCGCCAGCAGCCCAGACGGGACAGGGCTGCAGCCCCAGCATTTT.

This clone is medium-sized by share. The genes are TRBV4-3 and TRBJ1-3; D is ambiguous. Germline CDR1 is LGHNA and CDR2 is YSLEER. The CDR3 is 17 residues long. Trimming shortened V by 0 bases and J by 0 bases, and 12 bases separated the two germline ends. Here the CDR3 reads CASSQDTNSRSGNTIYF. The CDR3, as DNA: TGCGCCAGCAGCCAAGATACGAACAGCCGCTCTGGAAACACCATATATTTT.

By its share, this clone is medium-sized. The chain joins TRBV29-1 to TRBJ2-7; 8 nucleotides agree with TRBD1. The CDR3 is 13 amino acids. With V trimmed by 5 bases and J by 0 bases, 3 bases remained unmatched. Germline V gene lookup returns CDR1 SQVTM and CDR2 ANQGSEA. CDR3 coding DNA: TGCAGCGTTACAGGGGGAGACTCCTACGAGCAGTACTTC. Protein sequence: CSVTGGDSYEQYF.

This clone was detected a few times. The rearrangement links TRBV30 to TRBJ2-7; 7 bases match TRBD2. The CDR3 loop spans 14 amino acids. Trimming cost V 1 base and J 4 bases; bases outside gene matches: 7. Germline CDR1 reads GTSNPN; CDR2 reads SVGIG (reference sequence). The CDR3 reads CAWSAVSGHYEQYF. CDR3 DNA sequence: TGTGCCTGGAGTGCGGTTAGCGGGCATTACGAGCAGTACTTC. Full variable domain (outside the CDR3, taken from reference TRBV30 and TRBJ2-7): SQTIHQWPATLVQPVGSPLSLECTVEGTSNPNLYWYRQAAGRGLQLLFYSVGIGQISSEVPQNLSASRPQDRQFILSSKKLLLSDSGFYLCAWSAVSGHYEQYFGPGTRLTVT.

The J gene is TRBJ2-7, the V gene TRBV11-2; D unclear. This CDR3 has 15 residues. Trimming left V 0 bases short and J 3 bases short, with 12 bases between. CDR1 and CDR2 from the germline V gene are SGHAT and FQNNGV. The CDR3: CASSLEGSPLYEQYF. DNA of the CDR3: TGTGCCAGCAGCTTAGAGGGCTCGCCCCTCTACGAGCAGTACTTC.

This chain joins TRBV30 and TRBJ1-4, with no clear D. The V end lost 0 bases, the J end lost 6 bases, and 11 bases lay between the germline ends. Germline V gene lookup returns CDR1 GTSNPN and CDR2 SVGIG (reference sequence). There are 14 residues in the CDR3. Written as DNA, the CDR3 is TGTGCCTGGAGTGTAAGTGCAGAATATGAAAAACTGTTTTTT. Protein: CAWSVSAEYEKLFF.

This clone occurred a few times. The chain uses TRBV4-1 and TRBJ1-1; the match to TRBD1 covers 8 bases. Trimming cost V 6 bases and J 1 base; bases outside gene matches: 7. The CDR3 consists of 15 residues. Germline V gene data show CDR1 as MGHRA and CDR2 as YSYEKL. DNA of the CDR3: TGCGCCAGCAGGACAGCAGGGGGCGCGAACACTGAAGCTTTCTTT. Its translation: CASRTAGGANTEAFF.

This clone came up once. The chain couples TRBV9 to TRBJ2-1; D is possibly TRBD2 (7 bases). Trimming shortened V by 4 bases and J by 4 bases, and 15 bases separated the two germline ends. Per germline, CDR1 SGDLS and CDR2 YYNGEE. The CDR3 spans 15 residues. The CDR3 DNA reads as TGTGCCAGCAGCATCTCGCGGGGGCATTACAATGAGCAGTTCTTC. Translating gives CASSISRGHYNEQFF.

The chain carries TRBV9 and TRBJ2-7; 9 positions match TRBD1. The J segment lost 6 bases and the V segment lost 3 bases, leaving 7 bases of the junction unmatched. This CDR3 spans 14 amino acids. CDR1 is SGDLS, CDR2 YYNGEE, per germline. The CDR3 DNA is TGTGCCAGCAGCGCCGGACAGGGGAGCGGCGAGCAGTACTTC. It encodes CASSAGQGSGEQYF.

The CDR3 DNA reads TGTGCCAGTAGTGCGTCCGTAGGGAGCTCCTACGAGCAGTACTTC. Protein: CASSASVGSSYEQYF. V is TRBV19 and J is TRBJ2-7, with D perhaps TRBD2 (5 bases). Looked up from germline, CDR1 is LNHDA and CDR2 is SQIVND (reference sequence). Trimming cost V 5 bases and J 0 bases, with 14 bases left between them. This CDR3 is 15 amino acids long.

This clone was seen a handful of times. This CDR3 reads CASSAQGHPRYGYTF. Written as DNA, the CDR3 is TGTGCCAGCAGCGCCCAAGGACACCCACGCTATGGCTACACCTTC. The V call is TRBV7-3, the J call TRBJ1-2; TRBD1 might be the D (5 bases). Germline-derived CDR1 and CDR2 are SGHTA and FQGTGA. This CDR3 spans 15 amino acids. V was cut by 5 bases and J by 4 bases, with 17 bases left in between. Using reference TRBV7-3 and TRBJ1-2 for the parts outside the CDR3, the full variable domain is GAGVSQTPSNKVTEKGKYVELRCDPISGHTALYWYRQSLGQGPEFLIYFQGTGAADDSGLPNDRFFAVRPEGSVSTLKIQRTERGDSAVYLCASSAQGHPRYGYTFGSGTRLTVV.

The table lists this clone with a few counts. The chain carries TRBV27 and TRBJ2-7; D perhaps matches TRBD1 (5 bases). The CDR3 spans 13 residues. The germline CDR1 and CDR2 sequences are MNHEY and SMNVEV (reference sequence). Trimming pared 2 bases from V and 4 bases from J, leaving 9 bases between. This CDR3 is CASSLAQEYEQYF. The CDR3 nucleotides read TGTGCCAGCAGTTTAGCACAGGAGTACGAGCAGTACTTC.

This chain joins TRBV4-3 and TRBJ2-7; 8 nucleotides line up with TRBD2. Germline-derived CDR1 and CDR2 are LGHNA and YSLEER. The CDR3 totals 16 residues. V was pared by 0 bases and J by 2 bases, with 6 bases of the junction left unmatched. The CDR3 DNA is TGCGCCAGCAGCCAAGAACGTCTAGCGGGTACCTACGAGCAGTACTTC. Translation gives CASSQERLAGTYEQYF.

The chain links TRBV7-9 to TRBJ2-7; a possible D gene is TRBD1 (6 bases). This CDR3 comprises 14 residues. Germline CDR1 and CDR2: SEHNR and FQNEAQ (reference sequence). The V end was cut by 3 bases, the J end by 2 bases, with 11 bases between. CDR3 DNA: TGTGCCAGCAGCTTTGGGGGCCTTACCTACGAGCAGTACTTC. It is translated as CASSFGGLTYEQYF.